Here is one T cell receptor beta chain with its context. The antigen remains unidentified. The PCR employed 60 Vbeta primers together with 13 Jbeta primers. Here immunoSEQ multiplex PCR was the method, and the copy in TCRdb shows in-frame clones only, minus some. The sample gives 90,000 to 120,000 clones, around 80% of which show up once; over 3.5% is in the top ten. V was clipped by 0 bases and J by 8 bases, with 5 bases between them. CDR1 is SGHDT, CDR2 YYEEEE, per germline. CDR3 length equals 11 residues. The sample comes from a study of cytomegalovirus exposure and HLA in healthy donors. Whole-study results and caveats: Later, TCR association rates were found to vary by HLA locus, highest for DRB1 and lowest for HLA-C.

Sequenced sample: PBMCs. The chain employs TRBV5-6 and TRBJ1-1; D is perhaps TRBD1 (5 bases). This receptor was identified in a woman aged 50 to 60 in good health and CMV-seropositive. CDR3 residues: CASSLDREAFF. The CDR3, as DNA: TGTGCCAGCAGCTTGGACAGGGAAGCTTTCTTT.